This paragraph covers one T cell receptor beta chain sequence. Authors' analysis steps: Estimated nucleated cell counts came from reference gene primer amplification. TCRdb keeps only in-frame clones here, not all; method: immunoSEQ multiplex PCR. V, J and clone size were drawn from that table, and D and trimming were deduced from the DNA. The table shows about 190,000 clones, with approximately 88% occurring only once. This specimen belongs to a study of blood T cell repertoires in COVID-19. Looking at the study overall: The United States, Italy and Spain provided the acute and convalescent COVID-19 samples. T cells, B-cell-depleted T cells, or PBMCs provided the cDNA or gDNA that served as material.

Germline CDR1 and CDR2: GTSNPN and SVGIG (reference sequence). This CDR3 comprises 15 residues. Trimming removed 3 bases at V and 4 bases at J, with 15 bases between. This clonotype originated in a man aged 40-55 years with acute or convalescent COVID-19. Sequencing was performed on peripheral blood. The gene calls are TRBV30 and TRBJ1-4; D uncertain. CDR3 in DNA: TGTGCCTGGAGCTCCCCGCGGCAGCGTAATGAAAAACTGTTTTTT. Its protein is CAWSSPRQRNEKLFF.